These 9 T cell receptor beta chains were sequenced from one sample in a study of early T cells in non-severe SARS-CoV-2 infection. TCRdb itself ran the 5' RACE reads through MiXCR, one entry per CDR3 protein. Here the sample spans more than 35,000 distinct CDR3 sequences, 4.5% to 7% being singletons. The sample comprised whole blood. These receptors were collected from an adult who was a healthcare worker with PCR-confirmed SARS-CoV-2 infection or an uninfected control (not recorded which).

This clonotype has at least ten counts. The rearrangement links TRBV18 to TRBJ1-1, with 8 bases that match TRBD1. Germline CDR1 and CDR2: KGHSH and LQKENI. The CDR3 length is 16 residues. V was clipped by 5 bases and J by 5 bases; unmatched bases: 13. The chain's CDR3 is CASSRLGQGVGTEAFF. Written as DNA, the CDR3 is TGTGCCAGCTCAAGGCTCGGACAGGGCGTGGGAACTGAAGCTTTCTTT.

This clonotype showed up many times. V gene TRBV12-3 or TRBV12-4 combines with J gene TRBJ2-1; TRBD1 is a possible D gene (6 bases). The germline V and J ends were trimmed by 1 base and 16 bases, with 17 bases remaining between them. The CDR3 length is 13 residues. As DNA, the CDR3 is TGTGCCAGCAGTTTAGGCGACAGGTGGGGAAAATTCTTC. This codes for CASSLGDRWGKFF.

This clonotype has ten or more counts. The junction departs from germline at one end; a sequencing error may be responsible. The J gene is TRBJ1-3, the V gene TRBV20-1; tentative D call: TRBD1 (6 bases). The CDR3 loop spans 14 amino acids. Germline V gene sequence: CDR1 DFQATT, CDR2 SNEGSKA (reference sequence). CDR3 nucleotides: TGCAGTGCCTCAGGGGCAAACTCTGAAAACACCATATATTTT. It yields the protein CSASGANSENTIYF.

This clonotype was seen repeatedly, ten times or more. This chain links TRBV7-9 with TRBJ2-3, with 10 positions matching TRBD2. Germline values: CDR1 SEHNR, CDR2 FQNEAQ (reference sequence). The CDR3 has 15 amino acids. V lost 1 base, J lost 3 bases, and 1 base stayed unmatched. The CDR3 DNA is TGTGCCAGCAGCTTAGAACTAGCGGGGACAGATACGCAGTATTTT. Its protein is CASSLELAGTDTQYF.

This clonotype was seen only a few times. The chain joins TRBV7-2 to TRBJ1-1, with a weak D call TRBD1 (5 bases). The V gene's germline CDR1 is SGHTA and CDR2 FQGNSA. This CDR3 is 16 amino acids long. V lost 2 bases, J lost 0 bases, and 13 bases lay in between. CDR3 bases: TGTGCCAGCAGCTTAATGTCGTGGGGCATGAACACTGAAGCTTTCTTT. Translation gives CASSLMSWGMNTEAFF.

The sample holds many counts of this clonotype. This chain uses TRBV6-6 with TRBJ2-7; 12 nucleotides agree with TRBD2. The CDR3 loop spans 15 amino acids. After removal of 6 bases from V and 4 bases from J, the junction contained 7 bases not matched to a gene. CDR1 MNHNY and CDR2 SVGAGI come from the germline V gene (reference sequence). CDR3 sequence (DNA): TGTGCCAGCAGAAAAGGACTAGCGGGATCGTACGAGCAGTACTTC. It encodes CASRKGLAGSYEQYF.

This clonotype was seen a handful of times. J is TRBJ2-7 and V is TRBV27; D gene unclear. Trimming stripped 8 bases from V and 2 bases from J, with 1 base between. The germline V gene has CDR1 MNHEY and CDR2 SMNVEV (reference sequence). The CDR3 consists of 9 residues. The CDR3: CASPYEQYF. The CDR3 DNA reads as TGTGCCAGCCCCTACGAGCAGTACTTC.

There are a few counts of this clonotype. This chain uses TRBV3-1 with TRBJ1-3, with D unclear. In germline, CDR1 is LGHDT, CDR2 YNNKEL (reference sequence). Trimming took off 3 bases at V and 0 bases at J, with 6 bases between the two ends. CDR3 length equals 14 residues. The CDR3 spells CASSQRSSGNTIYF. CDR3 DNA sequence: TGTGCCAGCAGCCAGCGGAGCTCTGGAAACACCATATATTTT.

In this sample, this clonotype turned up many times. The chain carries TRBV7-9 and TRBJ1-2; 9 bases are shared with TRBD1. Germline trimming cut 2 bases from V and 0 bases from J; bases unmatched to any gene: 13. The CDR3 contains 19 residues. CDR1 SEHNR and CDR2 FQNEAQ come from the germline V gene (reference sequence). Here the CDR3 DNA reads TGTGCCAGCAGCTTATTACCCTTCGGGACAGGGAGAGCTAACTATGGCTACACCTTC. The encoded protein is CASSLLPFGTGRANYGYTF. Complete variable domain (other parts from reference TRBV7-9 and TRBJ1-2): DTGVSQNPRHKITKRGQNVTFRCDPISEHNRLYWYRQTLGQGPEFLTYFQNEAQLEKSRLLSDRFSAERPKGSFSTLEIQRTEQGDSAMYLCASSLLPFGTGRANYGYTFGSGTRLTVV.